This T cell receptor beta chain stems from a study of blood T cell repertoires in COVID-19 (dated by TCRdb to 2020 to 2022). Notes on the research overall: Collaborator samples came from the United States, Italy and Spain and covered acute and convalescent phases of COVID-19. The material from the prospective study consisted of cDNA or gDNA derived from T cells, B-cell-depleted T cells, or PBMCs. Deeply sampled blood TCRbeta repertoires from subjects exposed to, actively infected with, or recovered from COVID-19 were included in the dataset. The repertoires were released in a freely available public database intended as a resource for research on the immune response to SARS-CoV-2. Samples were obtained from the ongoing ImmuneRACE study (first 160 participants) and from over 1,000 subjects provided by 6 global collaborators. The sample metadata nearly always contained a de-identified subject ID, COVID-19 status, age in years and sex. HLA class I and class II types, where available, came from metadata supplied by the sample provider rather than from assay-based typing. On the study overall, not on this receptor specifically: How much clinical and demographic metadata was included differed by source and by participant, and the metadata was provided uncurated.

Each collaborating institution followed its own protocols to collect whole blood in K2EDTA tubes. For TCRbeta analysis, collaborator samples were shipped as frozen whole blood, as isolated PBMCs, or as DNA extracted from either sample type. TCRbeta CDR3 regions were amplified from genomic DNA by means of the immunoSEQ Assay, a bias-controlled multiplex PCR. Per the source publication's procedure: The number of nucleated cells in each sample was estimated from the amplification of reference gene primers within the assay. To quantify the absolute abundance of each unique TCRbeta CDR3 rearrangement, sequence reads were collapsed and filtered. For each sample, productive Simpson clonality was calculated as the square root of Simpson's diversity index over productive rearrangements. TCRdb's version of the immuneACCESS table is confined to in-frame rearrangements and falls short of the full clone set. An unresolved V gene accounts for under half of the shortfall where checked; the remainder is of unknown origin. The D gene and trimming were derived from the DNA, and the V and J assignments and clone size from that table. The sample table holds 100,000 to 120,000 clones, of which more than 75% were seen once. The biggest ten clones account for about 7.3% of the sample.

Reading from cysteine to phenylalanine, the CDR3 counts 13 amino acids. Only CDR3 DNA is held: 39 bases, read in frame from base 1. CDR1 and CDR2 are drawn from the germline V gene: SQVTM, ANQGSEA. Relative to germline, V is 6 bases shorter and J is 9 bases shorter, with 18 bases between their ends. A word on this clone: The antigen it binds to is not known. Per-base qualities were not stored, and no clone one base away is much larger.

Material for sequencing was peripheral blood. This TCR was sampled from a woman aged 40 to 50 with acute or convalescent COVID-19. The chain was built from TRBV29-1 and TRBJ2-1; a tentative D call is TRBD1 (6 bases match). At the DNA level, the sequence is TGCAGCGTCCAATCCGGGACACTTAGTGAGCAGTTCTTC. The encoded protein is CSVQSGTLSEQFF.